This T cell receptor (beta chain) was identified in a study of blood T cell repertoires in COVID-19. Study as a whole: Italy, Spain and the United States were the sources of the convalescent and acute COVID-19 samples. Sample material is recorded as cDNA or gDNA derived from T cells, B-cell-depleted T cells, or PBMCs.

Assignment of participants to cohorts was predicated upon participant-reported clinical history. The table came from immunoSEQ multiplex PCR; TCRdb's copy has only in-frame clones and leaves some out. Of 260,000 or so clones in the sample, approximately 90% were seen once. This TCR came from a woman aged 40 to 49 with acute COVID-19. Sequenced material: PBMCs or T cells enriched from blood (not recorded which).

CDR3 protein: CAILAANTGELFF. The CDR3 coding sequence is TGTGCCATACTAGCGGCGAACACCGGGGAGCTGTTTTTT. The chain has TRBV19 and TRBJ2-2; TRBD2 matches at 8 bases. V lost 10 bases, J lost 0 bases, and 1 base stayed unmatched. CDR1 is LNHDA, CDR2 SQIVND, per germline (reference sequence). The CDR3 spans 13 residues.